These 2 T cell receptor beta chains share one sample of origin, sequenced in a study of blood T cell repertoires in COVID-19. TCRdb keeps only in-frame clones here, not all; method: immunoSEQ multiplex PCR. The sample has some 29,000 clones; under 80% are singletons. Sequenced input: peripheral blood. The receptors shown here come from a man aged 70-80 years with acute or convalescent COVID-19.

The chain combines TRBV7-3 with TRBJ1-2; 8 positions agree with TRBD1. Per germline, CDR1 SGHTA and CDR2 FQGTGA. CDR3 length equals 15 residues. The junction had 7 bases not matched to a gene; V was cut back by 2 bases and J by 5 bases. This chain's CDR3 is CASSLGQGARYGYTF. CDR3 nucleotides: TGTGCCAGCAGCTTAGGCCAGGGGGCGAGGTATGGCTACACCTTC. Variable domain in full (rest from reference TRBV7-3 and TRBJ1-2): GAGVSQTPSNKVTEKGKYVELRCDPISGHTALYWYRQSLGQGPEFLIYFQGTGAADDSGLPNDRFFAVRPEGSVSTLKIQRTERGDSAVYLCASSLGQGARYGYTFGSGTRLTVV.

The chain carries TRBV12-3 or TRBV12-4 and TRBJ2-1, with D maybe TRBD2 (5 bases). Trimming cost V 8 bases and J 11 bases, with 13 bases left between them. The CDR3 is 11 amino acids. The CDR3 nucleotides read TGTGCCAGCTCTAGAGGGAGTCAGCAGTTCTTC. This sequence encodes CASSRGSQQFF.